Detailed here is one T cell receptor (beta chain). No cognate antigen has been identified for it. No per-base quality is available; no much larger clone lies one base away. This sample stems from a study of blood T cell repertoires in COVID-19 (dated by TCRdb to the early 2020s). Broadly, across the study: Samples covering the acute and convalescent phases of COVID-19 were provided by collaborators in the United States, Italy and Spain. The prospective study material was composed of cDNA or gDNA derived from T cells, B-cell-depleted T cells, or PBMCs. Deeply sampled blood TCRbeta repertoires from subjects exposed to, actively infected with, or recovered from COVID-19 were included in the dataset. The repertoires were released in a freely available public database meant as a resource for research on the immune response to SARS-CoV-2. The samples were drawn from two sources: the first 160 participants of the ongoing ImmuneRACE study, and fewer than 1,500 subjects contributed by 6 global collaborators. The sample metadata nearly always contained a de-identified subject ID, COVID-19 status, age in years and sex. HLA class I and class II types, where available, came from metadata supplied by the sample provider rather than from assay-based typing. Study-level results and caveats: How much clinical and demographic metadata was included differed by source and by participant, and the metadata was provided uncurated.

Enrolling through a virtual design, the prospective study's participants ranged in age from roughly 18 to 89 years and lived across approximately 25 United States geographic areas. In the prospective study, participants were assigned to cohorts based on the clinical history participants reported in a screening survey and a study questionnaire. Recovered participants in ImmuneRACE Cohort 3 were defined as having two consecutive negative NP/OP PCR tests, clearance from a healthcare professional, or resolution of symptoms. Each participant in the prospective study had whole blood, serum and a nasopharyngeal or oropharyngeal swab collected by mobile phlebotomists. Participants in the prospective study had the option to provide additional blood draws and questionnaires over a roughly two-month period. Blood samples from the prospective study were shipped frozen or at room temperature prior to DNA extraction.

The CDR3 measures 12 amino acids from cysteine to phenylalanine. Of the read, only the CDR3 DNA is kept; its 36 bases are in frame from base 1. For CDR1 and CDR2, the germline V gene lists KGHSY and FQNENV. The V and J ends are trimmed by 2 bases and 4 bases, leaving 2 bases between them. The immunoSEQ Assay, a bias-controlled multiplex PCR, was used to amplify TCRbeta CDR3 regions from genomic DNA. In the original analysis: The number of nucleated cells in each sample was estimated by amplification of reference gene primers within the assay. To quantify the absolute abundance of each unique TCRbeta CDR3 rearrangement, sequence reads were collapsed and filtered. Productive Simpson clonality was computed per sample as the square root of Simpson's diversity index over productive rearrangements. Here the immuneACCESS table is served through TCRdb, limited to in-frame sequences with V and J called. Missing clones are a known gap in these copies; in checked studies unresolved V genes cover under half, and the rest lacks a known reason. That table furnishes V, J and clone size, whereas the DNA furnished D and trimming. The sample contains a few hundred thousand clones, around 80% of them found a single time. Around 16% of the sample is in the top ten clones.

The clonotype originates from a man aged 40-49 years who had recovered from COVID-19. The sequenced sample consisted of PBMCs or T cells enriched from blood (not recorded which). The rearrangement joined TRBV16 to TRBJ2-2; a confident D gene designation cannot be given. The DNA is as follows: TGTGCCAGCAGCCAACGCACCGGGGAGCTGTTTTTT. Its amino acids are CASSQRTGELFF.